This TCR beta chain was recorded in a study of control samples from healthy donors and cancer patients. Germline lookup yields CDR1 LNHDA and CDR2 SQIVND (reference sequence). V gave up 1 base and J gave up 4 bases; unmatched junction bases: 8. There are 17 residues in the CDR3. The assay was immunoSEQ multiplex PCR, and TCRdb's table has in-frame clones only and misses some. The table records some 130,000 clones, 85% to 90% of them present only once. The sample was PBMCs. The origin of this receptor is a middle-aged man with head and neck cancer. This chain uses TRBV19 with TRBJ2-5, with 11 positions matching TRBD2. The CDR3 spells CASSIGLAGSTGETQYF. The DNA of the CDR3 is TGTGCCAGTAGTATAGGACTAGCGGGGAGCACCGGAGAGACCCAGTACTTC.